The source of this TCR beta chain is a study of shared clonotypes between healthy human individuals. Findings of the study overall: For sorted subsets, rarefaction showed incomplete sequencing despite large depth.

As regards this clone: The antigen is unknown.

Positive CCR7 selection of CD45RO-negative cells yielded the naive CD8 cells, and terminally differentiated effector memory CD45RA+ cells were excluded. Using immunoSEQ multiplex PCR, the repertoire was profiled, and TCRdb retains in-frame clones only, with some absent. This sample yields roughly 570,000 clones, of which 95% to 98% are seen a single time; 0.3% belongs to the top ten. The germline V gene has CDR1 SGHNT and CDR2 YYREEE (reference sequence). This CDR3 spans 13 amino acids. The V end was cut by 3 bases, the J end by 10 bases, with 16 bases between. The clonotype comes from a man aged 30 to 39 in good health. The sequenced sample consisted of naive CD8+ T cells sorted from blood. The chain recombines TRBV5-4 with TRBJ1-2, with a weak D call TRBD1 (5 bases). The CDR3 here is CASSSRDSLVYTF. The CDR3 bases are TGTGCCAGCAGCTCCCGGGACTCCCTTGTCTACACCTTC.